This entry lists 8 T cell receptor beta chains sequenced from one sample in a study of monozygotic twins with cystic fibrosis. Here immunoSEQ multiplex PCR was the method, and the copy in TCRdb shows in-frame clones only, minus some. The profile shows 20,000 to 25,000 clones, about 97% of them singletons. The sequencing input was blood. The source is a girl between 5 and 17 years old with cystic fibrosis.

The rearrangement links TRBV2 to TRBJ2-5; D uncertain. Trimming took off 8 bases at V and 0 bases at J, with 7 bases between the two ends. This CDR3 has 12 residues. The germline V gene encodes CDR1 SNHLY and CDR2 FYNNEI. The CDR3 is CASLAYQETQYF. For the CDR3, the DNA is TGTGCCAGCCTTGCGTACCAAGAGACCCAGTACTTC.

Worth noting for this clone: This sample includes further DNA sequences coding for the same CDR3. The chain employs TRBV9 and TRBJ2-3; D is unclear. The germline V and J ends were trimmed by 0 bases and 4 bases, with 0 bases remaining between them. The CDR3 is 11 residues long. Germline loops: CDR1 SGDLS, CDR2 YYNGEE. CDR3 sequence (DNA): TGTGCCAGCAGCGTAGCAGATACGCAGTATTTT. Protein product: CASSVADTQYF.

This sequence joins TRBV4-1 and TRBJ2-2; no firm D call. Trimming stripped 3 bases from V and 7 bases from J, with 12 bases between. This CDR3 comprises 14 residues. Germline V gives CDR1 MGHRA, CDR2 YSYEKL. The CDR3 loop reads CASSHPMDRGELFF. The CDR3 DNA follows: TGCGCCAGCAGCCATCCCATGGATCGCGGGGAGCTGTTTTTT.

This chain connects TRBV7-8 to TRBJ2-7, with D tentatively TRBD1 (6 bases). The CDR3 is made up of 12 amino acids. Germline V gene lookup returns CDR1 SGHVS and CDR2 FQNEAQ. The germline V and J ends were trimmed by 6 bases and 6 bases, with 12 bases remaining between them. CDR3: CASSPKGVEQYF. In nucleotides, the CDR3 is TGTGCCAGCAGTCCGAAGGGGGTCGAGCAGTACTTC.

The V call is TRBV4-3, the J call TRBJ2-5, with a possible D match to TRBD2 (6 bases). CDR3 size: 16 residues. The germline CDR1 and CDR2 sequences are LGHNA and YSLEER. V shed 0 bases and J shed 5 bases, with 16 bases lying between them. As DNA, the CDR3 is TGCGCCAGCAGCCAAGATCGCGCGAGAGGAGGGGAGACCCAGTACTTC. This translates into CASSQDRARGGETQYF.

V gene TRBV5-3 combines with J gene TRBJ2-7, with 11 bases identical to TRBD2. TRBV5-3 falls under the ORF class, with uncertain function. After removal of 6 bases from V and 0 bases from J, the junction contained 11 bases not matched to a gene. This CDR3 region has 17 residues. The CDR3 region is CARIPGLAARSSYEQYV. Written as DNA, the CDR3 is TGTGCCAGAATTCCGGGACTAGCGGCTCGAAGCTCCTACGAGCAGTACGTC.

The chain is built from TRBV5-4 and TRBJ1-1; D uncertain. V shed 4 bases and J shed 2 bases, with 12 bases lying between them. This CDR3 is built from 14 residues. Germline V gene sequence: CDR1 SGHNT, CDR2 YYREEE (reference sequence). CDR3 nucleotides: TGTGCCAGCAGCCTAGACGGAACCAACACTGAAGCTTTCTTT. Translation gives CASSLDGTNTEAFF.

The chain has TRBV6-6 and TRBJ2-1; D unresolved. Germline V gene data show CDR1 as MNHNY and CDR2 as SVGAGI (reference sequence). The CDR3 is 12 residues long. Trimming took 4 bases from V and 4 from J, leaving 5 bases between them. CDR3 sequence (DNA): TGTGCCAGCAGTTCTGTATACAATGAGCAGTTCTTC. Amino acids: CASSSVYNEQFF.